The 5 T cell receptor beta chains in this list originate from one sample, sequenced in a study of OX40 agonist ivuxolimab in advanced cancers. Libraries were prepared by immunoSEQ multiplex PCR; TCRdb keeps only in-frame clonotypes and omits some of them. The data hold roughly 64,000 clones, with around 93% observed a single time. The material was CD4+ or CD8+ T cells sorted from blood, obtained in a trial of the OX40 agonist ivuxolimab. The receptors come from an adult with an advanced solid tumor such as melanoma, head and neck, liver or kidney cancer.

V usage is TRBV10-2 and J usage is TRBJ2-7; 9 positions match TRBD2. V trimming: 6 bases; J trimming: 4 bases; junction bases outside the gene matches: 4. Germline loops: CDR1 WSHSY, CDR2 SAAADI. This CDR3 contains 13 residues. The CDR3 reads CASRVSGRYEQYF. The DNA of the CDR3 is TGCGCCAGCAGAGTGAGCGGGAGGTACGAGCAGTACTTC.

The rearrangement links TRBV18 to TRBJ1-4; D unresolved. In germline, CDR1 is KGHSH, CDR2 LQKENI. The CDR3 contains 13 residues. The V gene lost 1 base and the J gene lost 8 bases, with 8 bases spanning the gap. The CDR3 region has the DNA TGTGCCAGCTCACCACGGCAAAGGGAAAAACTGTTTTTT. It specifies CASSPRQREKLFF.

The CDR3 sequence: CASSPGGGRGETQYF. The CDR3 region has the DNA TGTGCCAGCAGCCCAGGCGGCGGGAGGGGGGAGACCCAGTACTTC. The J gene is TRBJ2-5, the V gene TRBV7-2; 9 positions agree with TRBD2. CDR1 SGHTA and CDR2 FQGNSA come from the germline V gene. V lost 5 bases and J lost 5; bases outside the gene matches: 9. This CDR3 is 15 amino acids long. The whole variable domain, filled in from reference TRBV7-2 and TRBJ2-5, reads GAGVSQSPSNKVTEKGKDVELRCDPISGHTALYWYRQSLGQGLEFLIYFQGNSAPDKSGLPSDRFSAERTGGSVSTLTIQRTQQEDSAVYLCASSPGGGRGETQYFGPGTRLLVL.

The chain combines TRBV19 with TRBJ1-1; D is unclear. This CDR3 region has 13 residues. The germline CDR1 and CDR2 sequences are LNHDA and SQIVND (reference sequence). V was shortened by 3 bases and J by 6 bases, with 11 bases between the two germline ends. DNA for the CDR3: TGTGCCAGTAGTATTCCCGTCGGGGCTGAAGCTTTCTTT. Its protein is CASSIPVGAEAFF.

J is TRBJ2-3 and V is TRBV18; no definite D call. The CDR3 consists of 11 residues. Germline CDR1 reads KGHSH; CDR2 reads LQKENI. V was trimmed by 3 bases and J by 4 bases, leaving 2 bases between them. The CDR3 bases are TGTGCCAGCTCACCCGCAGATACGCAGTATTTT. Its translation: CASSPADTQYF.